One sample yielded the 26 T cell receptor beta chains listed below, sequenced in a study of blood T cell repertoires in COVID-19 (dated by TCRdb to 2018 to 2021). The library was generated by the immunoSEQ multiplex PCR assay. Not all clones reach the TCRdb copy of this immuneACCESS table, which keeps in-frame sequences only. Checked studies attribute under half of the gap to unresolved V genes and leave the rest unexplained. This sample comprises some 340,000 clones, around 83% of them detected only once. Together, the top ten hold 2.5% to 3% of the sample. The sample consisted of peripheral blood. The receptors here all came from a man aged 25 to 40 with active or convalescent COVID-19.

The chain recombines TRBV11-2 with TRBJ2-7; D unclear. In germline, CDR1 is SGHAT, CDR2 FQNNGV. Trimming cost V 1 base and J 6 bases, with 16 bases left between them. The CDR3 is 15 residues long. The CDR3 spells CASSLAPDSFPEQYF. CDR3 DNA: TGTGCCAGCAGCTTAGCCCCGGATAGCTTCCCCGAGCAGTACTTC.

The rearrangement uses TRBV5-1 and TRBJ1-5, with 10 bases identical to TRBD1. This CDR3 spans 13 amino acids. Germline V gives CDR1 SGHRS, CDR2 YFSETQ. V shed 0 bases, J shed 13 bases, and the junction held 4 bases outside the gene matches. The CDR3 spells CASSLVTGGLQHF. As DNA, the CDR3 is TGCGCCAGCAGCTTGGTGACAGGGGGCCTTCAGCATTTT.

This chain uses TRBV29-1 with TRBJ1-2; 7 bases line up with TRBD1. The CDR3 length is 13 residues. The junction had 5 bases not matched to a gene; V was cut back by 7 bases and J by 0 bases. Per germline, CDR1 SQVTM and CDR2 ANQGSEA. DNA for the CDR3: TGCAGCGCAGGACAGGACCCTAACTATGGCTACACCTTC. The encoded protein is CSAGQDPNYGYTF. The full variable domain, rest sourced from reference TRBV29-1 and TRBJ1-2, is SAVISQKPSRDICQRGTSLTIQCQVDSQVTMMFWYRQQPGQSLTLIATANQGSEATYESGFVIDKFPISRPNLTFSTLTVSNMSPEDSSIYLCSAGQDPNYGYTFGSGTRLTVV.

This chain links TRBV27 with TRBJ2-7; D perhaps matches TRBD1 (5 bases). Germline V gene sequence: CDR1 MNHEY, CDR2 SMNVEV (reference sequence). Trimming left V 7 bases short and J 1 base short, with 11 bases between. The CDR3 is 13 residues long. The CDR3 sequence is CASIGKGSYEQYF. As DNA, the CDR3 is TGTGCCAGCATCGGTAAGGGGTCCTACGAGCAGTACTTC.

The chain combines TRBV3-1 (or the pseudogene TRBV3-2) with TRBJ1-1; TRBD1 agrees at 11 bases. V lost 6 bases, J lost 5 bases, and 11 bases stayed unmatched. The CDR3 has 16 amino acids. Germline V gene lookup returns CDR1 LGHDT and CDR2 YNNKEL (reference sequence). The CDR3: CASRWTGGAIWTEAFF. DNA of the CDR3: TGTGCCAGCAGATGGACAGGGGGCGCGATTTGGACTGAAGCTTTCTTT.

There are a few counts of this clone. The V and J genes are TRBV28 and TRBJ1-2, with 7 positions matching TRBD1. The V and J ends lost 7 bases and 4 bases, in that order; junction bases with no gene match: 6. CDR3 length equals 13 residues. Germline V lookup: CDR1 MDHEN, CDR2 SYDVKM. The CDR3 spells CASNQGQVYGYTF. The CDR3 DNA sequence: TGTGCCAGCAATCAAGGACAGGTCTATGGCTACACCTTC.

V and J are TRBV25-1 and TRBJ1-2; perhaps TRBD1 as D (6 bases). This CDR3 region has 14 residues. The V end lost 5 bases, the J end lost 3 bases, and 13 bases lay between the germline ends. Germline V CDR1 and CDR2: MGHDK, SYGVNS. CDR3 residues: CASSWTADDYGYTF. DNA for the CDR3: TGTGCCAGCAGTTGGACAGCAGACGACTATGGCTACACCTTC.

This clone was observed once. V is TRBV6-5 and J is TRBJ1-5; D might be TRBD1 (6 bases). The CDR3 runs to 15 residues. In germline, CDR1 is MNHEY, CDR2 SVGAGI. Trimming took off 4 bases at V and 8 bases at J, with 18 bases between the two ends. The CDR3 protein is CASSSRYSTGEPQHF. DNA for the CDR3: TGTGCCAGCAGTTCCCGATACTCGACAGGTGAGCCCCAGCATTTT.

The chain carries TRBV7-9 and TRBJ2-1; 10 bases map to TRBD1. Germline V lookup: CDR1 SEHNR, CDR2 FQNEAQ (reference sequence). The CDR3 extends over 14 amino acids. Trimming cost V 4 bases and J 8 bases; bases outside gene matches: 5. DNA for the CDR3: TGTGCCAGCAGCTCGGACAGGGGGGTCGATGAGCAGTTCTTC. It translates to CASSSDRGVDEQFF.

The rearrangement joins TRBV19 to TRBJ2-2, with 8 bases matching TRBD1. V was clipped by 6 bases and J by 4 bases; unmatched bases: 4. CDR3 length equals 14 residues. Per germline, CDR1 LNHDA and CDR2 SQIVND (reference sequence). CDR3 DNA: TGTGCCAGTAGGCTGGGACAGGTCACCGGGGAGCTGTTTTTT. Translated, it gives CASRLGQVTGELFF.

This sequence joins TRBV12-3 or TRBV12-4 and TRBJ2-7, with 7 nucleotides matching TRBD2. This CDR3 spans 13 amino acids. J was trimmed by 1 base and V by 6 bases; bases with no gene match: 3. CDR3 DNA: TGTGCCAGCAGAGGGGACTATTCCTACGAGCAGTACTTC. Residues: CASRGDYSYEQYF.

The chain couples TRBV19 to TRBJ1-5; no reliable D call. This CDR3 has 12 residues. Germline V gene data show CDR1 as LNHDA and CDR2 as SQIVND (reference sequence). V lost 3 bases and J 6 bases, leaving 6 bases between the germline ends. CDR3 nucleotides: TGTGCCAGTAGTATCCGGTTTCAGCCCCAGCATTTT. Translating it yields CASSIRFQPQHF.

The rearrangement uses TRBV3-1 (or the pseudogene TRBV3-2) and TRBJ2-7; D is perhaps TRBD2 (6 bases). V lost 6 bases and J lost 0, with 9 bases in between. The CDR3 sequence is 13 residues long. Germline values: CDR1 LGHDT, CDR2 YNNKEL (reference sequence). The CDR3 DNA reads as TGTGCCAGCAGGGACTATCTCTCCTACGAGCAGTACTTC. Protein: CASRDYLSYEQYF.

This rearrangement joins TRBV9 to TRBJ2-7; the D is unclear. The CDR3 runs 13 residues. Trimming removed 0 bases from V and 2 bases from J, with 6 bases in between. In germline, CDR1 is SGDLS, CDR2 YYNGEE. CDR3 nucleotide sequence: TGTGCCAGCAGCGTAGGCGGTCCCTACGAGCAGTACTTC. Its protein is CASSVGGPYEQYF. The full variable domain, rest sourced from reference TRBV9 and TRBJ2-7, is DSGVTQTPKHLITATGQRVTLRCSPRSGDLSVYWYQQSLDQGLQFLIQYYNGEERAKGNILERFSAQQFPDLHSELNLSSLELGDSALYFCASSVGGPYEQYFGPGTRLTVT.

This clone was seen just once. The chain combines TRBV30 with TRBJ2-2; unclear D gene. Germline loops: CDR1 GTSNPN, CDR2 SVGIG (reference sequence). The CDR3 length is 11 residues. V was cut by 7 bases and J by 3 bases, with 6 bases left in between. Written as DNA, the CDR3 is TGTGCCTCAGTGGACACCGGGGAGCTGTTTTTT. Translation: CASVDTGELFF.

The chain recombines TRBV14 with TRBJ2-3; possibly TRBD2 for D (5 bases). V was shortened by 4 bases and J by 2 bases, with 10 bases between the two germline ends. Germline loops: CDR1 SGHDN, CDR2 FVKESK. This CDR3 has 14 residues. The CDR3 protein is CASSRIASTDTQYF. DNA of the CDR3: TGTGCCAGCAGCCGAATAGCGTCCACAGATACGCAGTATTTT.

This chain uses TRBV4-2 with TRBJ2-1; 10 positions agree with TRBD1. In germline, CDR1 is LGHNA, CDR2 YNFKEQ. The CDR3 runs 17 residues. With V trimmed by 3 bases and J by 8 bases, 13 bases remained unmatched. The CDR3 loop reads CASSHAGDRGFDDEQFF. The CDR3 nucleotides read TGTGCCAGCAGCCATGCCGGGGACAGGGGATTTGATGATGAGCAGTTCTTC.

The count of this clone is one. Within the sample, other DNA sequences also encode this same CDR3. This chain uses TRBV5-4 with TRBJ2-7, with TRBD1 identical over 7 bases. The V and J ends lost 4 bases and 3 bases, in that order; junction bases with no gene match: 1. Germline V gene lookup returns CDR1 SGHNT and CDR2 YYREEE (reference sequence). The CDR3 contains 12 residues. In DNA, the CDR3 is TGTGCCAGCAGCAGGGACAGCTACGAGCAGTACTTC. It codes for CASSRDSYEQYF.

J is TRBJ2-1 and V is TRBV2; tentative D call: TRBD1 (6 bases). Trimming pared 5 bases from V and 3 bases from J, leaving 11 bases between. Germline V gene sequence: CDR1 SNHLY, CDR2 FYNNEI. The CDR3 is 14 amino acids. The CDR3 DNA sequence: TGTGCCAGCAGTTCACAGACAGGCTACAATGAGCAGTTCTTC. Translating gives CASSSQTGYNEQFF.

This clone was picked up a small number of times. The chain carries TRBV5-8 and TRBJ1-2; TRBD1 agrees at 9 bases. Germline V lookup: CDR1 SGHTS, CDR2 YDEGEE. The CDR3 extends over 13 amino acids. Unmatched junction bases numbered 4, after V lost 6 bases and J lost 4 bases. CDR3 sequence (DNA): TGTGCCAGCATTCGACAGGGGGTCTATGGCTACACCTTC. Its protein is CASIRQGVYGYTF.

The chain has TRBV9 and TRBJ2-3; 8 positions match TRBD1. With V trimmed by 3 bases and J by 4 bases, 7 bases remained unmatched. Germline V gene lookup returns CDR1 SGDLS and CDR2 YYNGEE. This CDR3 region has 15 residues. CDR3 loop: CASSAQGASADTQYF. CDR3 DNA: TGTGCCAGCAGCGCTCAGGGGGCGAGCGCAGATACGCAGTATTTT.

The chain links TRBV5-1 to TRBJ2-2; 11 bases line up with TRBD2. The CDR3 length is 15 residues. Germline V gives CDR1 SGHRS, CDR2 YFSETQ. J gave up 5 bases and V 4 bases, and 4 bases lay outside the gene matches. Here the CDR3 DNA reads TGCGCCAGCAGCATTAGCGGGAGGGAGACCGGGGAGCTGTTTTTT. It yields the protein CASSISGRETGELFF. The entire variable domain, with the rest obtained from reference TRBV5-1 and TRBJ2-2, is as follows: KAGVTQTPRYLIKTRGQQVTLSCSPISGHRSVSWYQQTPGQGLQFLFEYFSETQRNKGNFPGRFSGRQFSNSRSEMNVSTLELGDSALYLCASSISGRETGELFFGEGSRLTVL.

The chain is built from TRBV7-8 and TRBJ2-3; 10 bases agree with TRBD2. The CDR3 runs 17 residues. The V and J ends lost 1 base and 0 bases, in that order; junction bases with no gene match: 4. In germline, CDR1 is SGHVS, CDR2 FQNEAQ. The CDR3 DNA follows: TGTGCCAGCAGCTTAGGGACTAGCGGATCTAGCACAGATACGCAGTATTTT. Translated: CASSLGTSGSSTDTQYF.

The chain has TRBV5-6 and TRBJ2-7, with 8 bases matching TRBD1. Germline CDR1 reads SGHDT; CDR2 reads YYEEEE. V lost 1 base and J lost 3; bases outside the gene matches: 6. The CDR3 runs to 15 residues. CDR3 nucleotide sequence: TGTGCCAGCAGCTTGTCTCCGGACAGGGTCTACGAGCAGTACTTC. Amino acids: CASSLSPDRVYEQYF.

This clone was recorded only once. This sequence joins TRBV28 and TRBJ2-7, with 8 positions matching TRBD2. CDR3 size: 14 residues. Germline V gene sequence: CDR1 MDHEN, CDR2 SYDVKM. J lost 6 bases, V lost 6 bases, and 10 bases had no gene match. The CDR3 reads CASRVSGGIGEQYF. CDR3 nucleotide sequence: TGTGCCAGCAGGGTCAGCGGGGGCATCGGCGAGCAGTACTTC.

V and J are TRBV4-3 and TRBJ1-1; the D gene is possibly TRBD1 (6 bases). V was clipped by 4 bases and J by 0 bases, with 12 bases between them. The CDR3 covers 15 residues. Germline CDR1 is LGHNA and CDR2 is YSLEER. The CDR3 region is CASSLSNRVNTEAFF. CDR3 DNA sequence: TGCGCCAGCAGCCTTTCGAACAGGGTGAACACTGAAGCTTTCTTT.